One sample yielded the 18 T cell receptor beta chains listed below, sequenced in a study of cytomegalovirus exposure and HLA in healthy donors. Use of 60 Vbeta and 13 Jbeta primers characterized the PCR. Data came from immunoSEQ multiplex PCR; TCRdb stores just in-frame clones and leaves some out. The table has about 200,000 clones, about 70% seen once. Sequenced input: PBMCs. These receptors all stem from a man aged 40-49 years in good health and CMV-seropositive.

The chain couples TRBV18 to TRBJ2-7, with D perhaps matching TRBD2 (5 bases). CDR3 length: 13 residues. The V and J ends lost 4 bases and 4 bases respectively, with 11 bases between them. Germline V CDR1 and CDR2: KGHSH, LQKENI. The DNA of the CDR3 is TGTGCCAGCTCACGCAGGACTGAATACGAGCAGTACTTC. Its protein product is CASSRRTEYEQYF.

V gene TRBV6-1 combines with J gene TRBJ1-3; 7 bases are a match to TRBD1. With 3 bases clipped from V and 4 bases from J, the junction kept 18 bases outside the gene matches. Per germline, CDR1 MNHNS and CDR2 SASEGT. The CDR3 covers 19 residues. CDR3 protein: CASSDKGAETYFRGNTIYF. CDR3 nucleotides: TGTGCCAGCAGTGACAAGGGGGCAGAGACCTACTTCCGAGGAAACACCATATATTTT.

The gene calls are TRBV28 and TRBJ2-1; 7 bases are a match to TRBD1. Germline lookup yields CDR1 MDHEN and CDR2 SYDVKM. The V and J ends lost 6 bases and 4 bases, in that order; junction bases with no gene match: 6. This CDR3 is 14 amino acids long. The CDR3 spells CASRLGTVYNEQFF. The CDR3 DNA sequence: TGTGCCAGCAGACTGGGGACAGTTTACAATGAGCAGTTCTTC.

V is TRBV11-2 and J is TRBJ2-1; D perhaps matches TRBD1 (6 bases). CDR3 size: 11 residues. Germline loops: CDR1 SGHAT, CDR2 FQNNGV. Trimming removed 4 bases at V and 12 bases at J, with 10 bases between. This chain's CDR3 is CASSSGDRQFF. The CDR3 region has the DNA TGTGCCAGCAGCTCAGGGGATCGGCAGTTCTTC.

This clone has just a few counts. The rearrangement links TRBV29-1 to TRBJ2-1, with a possible D match to TRBD2 (5 bases). Trimming pared 3 bases from V and 1 base from J, leaving 10 bases between. Germline V gene sequence: CDR1 SQVTM, CDR2 ANQGSEA. The CDR3 contains 14 residues. CDR3 protein: CSVDFERSYNEQFF. CDR3 bases: TGCAGCGTTGATTTCGAGCGGTCCTACAATGAGCAGTTCTTC.

Here the CDR3 reads CASTQDRLGSNQPQHF. The DNA of the CDR3 is TGTGCCAGCACCCAAGACAGGCTGGGGAGCAATCAGCCCCAGCATTTT. V usage is TRBV7-2 and J usage is TRBJ1-5, with D tentatively TRBD1 (6 bases). This CDR3 contains 16 residues. Germline CDR1 SGHTA, CDR2 FQGNSA. Trimming removed 7 bases from V and 1 base from J, with 17 bases in between.

V usage is TRBV5-8 and J usage is TRBJ1-2; D gene unclear. V gave up 3 bases and J gave up 7 bases, with 10 bases separating them. Germline CDR1 reads SGHTS; CDR2 reads YDEGEE. The CDR3 runs 12 residues. The CDR3 sequence is CASSSTRGGYTF. The CDR3 bases are TGTGCCAGCAGCTCGACCCGGGGTGGCTACACCTTC.

This clone was picked up one time. This chain uses TRBV14 with TRBJ1-2, with D perhaps TRBD1 (5 bases). The CDR3 runs 15 residues. In germline, CDR1 is SGHDN, CDR2 FVKESK. The ends were cut back, 0 bases at V and 6 bases at J, with 14 bases in the middle. The CDR3 loop is CASSQDGASPDGYTF. The CDR3 DNA sequence: TGTGCCAGCAGCCAAGATGGGGCATCTCCCGATGGCTACACCTTC.

The gene calls are TRBV5-1 and TRBJ2-7; 7 bases are a match to TRBD1. The germline gives CDR1 SGHRS, CDR2 YFSETQ. The CDR3 covers 14 residues. V was pared by 4 bases and J by 2 bases, with 6 bases of the junction left unmatched. For the CDR3, the DNA is TGCGCCAGCAGCCACGGGACAGAGCCCTACGAGCAGTACTTC. Translated, it gives CASSHGTEPYEQYF. The variable domain in full, with the rest retrieved from reference TRBV5-1 and TRBJ2-7, is KAGVTQTPRYLIKTRGQQVTLSCSPISGHRSVSWYQQTPGQGLQFLFEYFSETQRNKGNFPGRFSGRQFSNSRSEMNVSTLELGDSALYLCASSHGTEPYEQYFGPGTRLTVT.

V and J are TRBV6-1 and TRBJ1-2; 8 bases match TRBD1. The CDR3 has 13 amino acids. With V trimmed by 6 bases and J by 6 bases, 6 bases remained unmatched. Per germline, CDR1 MNHNS and CDR2 SASEGT. The chain's CDR3 is CASSTTGVDGYTF. CDR3 nucleotides: TGTGCCAGCAGCACGACAGGGGTAGATGGCTACACCTTC.

The V and J genes are TRBV11-2 and TRBJ1-4, with D unclear. Germline assignment: CDR1 SGHAT and CDR2 FQNNGV. The CDR3 is 15 residues long. The ends were cut back, 1 base at V and 5 bases at J, with 11 bases in the middle. As DNA, the CDR3 is TGTGCCAGCAGCTTAGGGTACAGCAGAAATGAAAAACTGTTTTTT. It translates to CASSLGYSRNEKLFF.

The J gene is TRBJ2-7, the V gene TRBV7-6; 12 nucleotides agree with TRBD2. Germline-derived CDR1 and CDR2 are SGHVS and FNYEAQ. Unmatched junction bases numbered 4, after V lost 3 bases and J lost 4 bases. The CDR3 is 15 residues long. The DNA for the CDR3 is TGTGCCAGCAGCTTCCCTAGCGGGGGGGAATACGAGCAGTACTTC. It yields the protein CASSFPSGGEYEQYF.

A few counts support this clone. V and J are TRBV7-2 and TRBJ1-3; D is uncertain. Per germline, CDR1 SGHTA and CDR2 FQGNSA. The CDR3 consists of 14 residues. With 5 bases removed from V and 2 bases from J, the gap between germline ends came to 10 bases. The CDR3 here is CASSVGGTGNTIYF. CDR3 nucleotide sequence: TGTGCCAGCAGCGTCGGTGGTACTGGAAACACCATATATTTT. Filled out from reference TRBV7-2 and TRBJ1-3, the complete variable domain reads GAGVSQSPSNKVTEKGKDVELRCDPISGHTALYWYRQSLGQGLEFLIYFQGNSAPDKSGLPSDRFSAERTGGSVSTLTIQRTQQEDSAVYLCASSVGGTGNTIYFGEGSWLTVV.

The V gene is TRBV2, the J gene TRBJ1-5; TRBD1 might be the D (6 bases). The CDR3 consists of 14 residues. Germline V lookup: CDR1 SNHLY, CDR2 FYNNEI. V lost 4 bases and J 9 bases, leaving 16 bases between the germline ends. The CDR3 region is CASSVQGTSMPQHF. The CDR3 nucleotides read TGTGCCAGCAGTGTACAGGGCACCTCCATGCCCCAGCATTTT.

This chain connects TRBV11-2 to TRBJ2-7, with a weak D call TRBD1 (6 bases). The CDR3 is 13 residues long. Deletions cut 1 base from V and 6 bases from J, with 10 bases between. The germline V gene encodes CDR1 SGHAT and CDR2 FQNNGV. The CDR3 protein is CASSLGDKGEQYF. DNA of the CDR3: TGTGCCAGCAGCTTAGGGGACAAGGGCGAGCAGTACTTC.

V usage is TRBV2 and J usage is TRBJ2-1, with TRBD2 identical over 14 bases. The V and J ends lost 5 bases and 8 bases, in that order; junction bases with no gene match: 8. Germline assignment: CDR1 SNHLY and CDR2 FYNNEI. The CDR3 has 16 residues. CDR3 sequence reads: CASSRLTSGGADEQFF. For the CDR3, the DNA is TGTGCCAGCAGTCGGTTGACTAGCGGGGGGGCAGATGAGCAGTTCTTC.

This chain joins TRBV9 and TRBJ2-5; 10 positions match TRBD2. The CDR3 is 15 amino acids. The J segment lost 5 bases and the V segment lost 0 bases, leaving 4 bases of the junction unmatched. Looked up from germline, CDR1 is SGDLS and CDR2 is YYNGEE. DNA for the CDR3: TGTGCCAGCAGCGTAGTAGCGGGGGGATGGGAGACCCAGTACTTC. It yields the protein CASSVVAGGWETQYF.

The V call is TRBV2, the J call TRBJ1-5; TRBD1 might be the D (5 bases). The V and J ends lost 6 bases and 6 bases respectively, with 15 bases between them. The length of the CDR3 is 14 residues. CDR1 SNHLY and CDR2 FYNNEI come from the germline V gene. The CDR3: CASSPGGEVQPQHF. The CDR3 DNA sequence: TGTGCCAGCAGCCCCGGAGGGGAGGTTCAGCCCCAGCATTTT.